The 23 T cell receptor beta chains below all came from one sample that was sequenced in a study of blood T cell repertoires in COVID-19 (dated by TCRdb to the early 2020s). To prepare the library, the immunoSEQ multiplex PCR assay was applied. TCRdb took over this immuneACCESS table, retaining in-frame rearrangements with V and J assigned. Such tables are incomplete; in checked studies, under half of the missing clones stem from an unresolved V gene, and the remainder is unexplained. This sample lists just over 200,000 clones; approximately 84% were detected once. The ten largest clones capture 5.5% to 7% of the sample. What was sequenced was peripheral blood. Every receptor here comes from an elderly man with acute or convalescent COVID-19.

This chain links TRBV11-3 with TRBJ2-6, with D uncertain. V lost 5 bases and J lost 0, with 8 bases in between. This CDR3 has 15 amino acids. The germline V gene encodes CDR1 SGHNT and CDR2 YENEEA. The CDR3 bases are TGTGCCAGCAGCCGATCGAGCTCTGGGGCCAACGTCCTGACTTTC. Translating gives CASSRSSSGANVLTF.

CDR3: CSASGQGRQETQYF. CDR3 DNA sequence: TGCAGTGCTAGTGGGCAGGGCAGACAAGAGACCCAGTACTTC. The gene calls are TRBV20-1 and TRBJ2-5; maybe TRBD1 (5 bases). Germline V CDR1 and CDR2: DFQATT, SNEGSKA (reference sequence). V shed 3 bases and J shed 2 bases, with 13 bases lying between them. The CDR3 spans 14 residues.

V gene TRBV28 combines with J gene TRBJ1-5; D gene uncertain. Germline V lookup: CDR1 MDHEN, CDR2 SYDVKM. With 5 bases removed from V and 0 bases from J, the gap between germline ends came to 5 bases. This CDR3 comprises 13 residues. The CDR3 nucleotides are TGTGCCAGCAGTGGCCATAGCAATCAGCCCCAGCATTTT. It encodes CASSGHSNQPQHF. The variable domain in full, completed from reference TRBV28 and TRBJ1-5, reads DVKVTQSSRYLVKRTGEKVFLECVQDMDHENMFWYRQDPGLGLRLIYFSYDVKMKEKGDIPEGYSVSREKKERFSLILESASTNQTSMYLCASSGHSNQPQHFGDGTRLSIL.

This chain joins TRBV15 and TRBJ1-3; D is undetermined. This CDR3 is built from 15 residues. Trimming stripped 0 bases from V and 7 bases from J, with 13 bases between. CDR1 LNHNV and CDR2 YYDKDF come from the germline V gene (reference sequence). CDR3 amino acids: CATSRDLGVQNTIYF. CDR3 coding DNA: TGTGCCACCAGCAGAGATCTTGGTGTGCAGAACACCATATATTTT.

This chain connects TRBV6-2 or TRBV6-3 to TRBJ2-2; 8 nucleotides agree with TRBD2. Germline CDR1 is MNHEY and CDR2 is SVGEGT. CDR3 length equals 17 residues. V gave up 5 bases and J gave up 3 bases; unmatched junction bases: 11. The CDR3 reads CASSLRLSGSDTGELFF. The DNA of the CDR3 is TGTGCCAGCAGTCTACGCTTAAGCGGGAGCGACACCGGGGAGCTGTTTTTT.

The rearrangement joins TRBV29-1 to TRBJ2-3; 8 bases fit TRBD2. V dropped 5 bases and J dropped 1; count of bases not matched to a gene: 8. There are 15 residues in the CDR3. The germline V gene has CDR1 SQVTM and CDR2 ANQGSEA. CDR3 sequence (DNA): TGCAGCGTTCCCCCGGCAGCGGGGGGCACAGATACGCAGTATTTT. Protein sequence: CSVPPAAGGTDTQYF.

This clone was counted many times. This rearrangement joins TRBV6-6 to TRBJ2-7, with D unresolved. The germline CDR1 and CDR2 sequences are MNHNY and SVGAGI (reference sequence). The CDR3 extends over 16 amino acids. V gave up 1 base and J gave up 0 bases, with 13 bases separating them. The CDR3 reads CASSYYGQSSSYEQYV. In DNA form, the CDR3 reads TGTGCCAGCAGTTACTATGGGCAGTCGAGCTCCTACGAGCAGTACGTC.

This chain uses TRBV4-1 with TRBJ2-7; 9 nucleotides line up with TRBD2. The CDR3 spans 15 residues. Germline CDR1 and CDR2: MGHRA and YSYEKL. V dropped 2 bases and J dropped 13; count of bases not matched to a gene: 15. The CDR3 region is CASSQLTGFSGSRYF. In nucleotides, the CDR3 is TGCGCCAGCAGCCAACTAACAGGTTTTAGCGGGAGCCGCTACTTC.

This clone was detected once. The V and J genes are TRBV7-8 and TRBJ2-1; TRBD2 matches at 11 bases. Germline V gene lookup returns CDR1 SGHVS and CDR2 FQNEAQ. The trim removed 4 bases at V and 8 bases at J, leaving 4 bases unmatched. The CDR3 extends over 14 amino acids. CDR3 nucleotide sequence: TGTGCCAGCAGCTCGGGACTAGCGGCACATGAGCAGTTCTTC. It encodes CASSSGLAAHEQFF.

This chain joins TRBV30 and TRBJ2-2; TRBD2 matches 8 bases. Trimming removed 3 bases from V and 7 bases from J; junction bases left unmatched: 10. The CDR3 has 15 amino acids. Per the germline V gene, CDR1 is GTSNPN and CDR2 is SVGIG (reference sequence). The CDR3 nucleotides read TGTGCCTGGAGCCCGGGACTAGGAGAGATCGGGGAGCTGTTTTTT. Protein sequence: CAWSPGLGEIGELFF. Using reference TRBV30 and TRBJ2-2 for the parts outside the CDR3, the full variable domain is SQTIHQWPATLVQPVGSPLSLECTVEGTSNPNLYWYRQAAGRGLQLLFYSVGIGQISSEVPQNLSASRPQDRQFILSSKKLLLSDSGFYLCAWSPGLGEIGELFFGEGSRLTVL.

The chain uses TRBV18 and TRBJ1-5; D unclear. CDR1 is KGHSH and CDR2 is LQKENI in the germline V gene. V lost 2 bases and J 3 bases, leaving 11 bases between the germline ends. This CDR3 has 15 amino acids. This CDR3 is CASSPGAGVNQPQHF. The CDR3 DNA reads TGTGCCAGCTCACCAGGAGCGGGAGTCAATCAGCCCCAGCATTTT.

The V gene is TRBV11-3, the J gene TRBJ2-5; 15 nucleotides match TRBD2. V trimming: 1 base; J trimming: 5 bases; junction bases outside the gene matches: 8. CDR3 length equals 18 residues. CDR1 and CDR2 (germline): SGHNT, YENEEA. The CDR3: CASSLGGLAGGRRETQYF. The CDR3 coding sequence is TGTGCCAGCAGCTTAGGGGGACTAGCGGGAGGAAGACGCGAGACCCAGTACTTC. Looking up the rest from reference TRBV11-3 and TRBJ2-5 gives the full variable domain: EAGVVQSPRYKIIEKKQPVAFWCNPISGHNTLYWYLQNLGQGPELLIRYENEEAVDDSQLPKDRFSAERLKGVDSTLKIQPAELGDSAVYLCASSLGGLAGGRRETQYFGPGTRLLVL.

CDR3 region: CASRLAAGSYNEQFF. The CDR3 DNA reads as TGTGCCAGCAGATTAGCAGCGGGTTCCTACAATGAGCAGTTCTTC. V usage is TRBV4-2 and J usage is TRBJ2-1; TRBD2 might be the D (6 bases). The CDR3 runs to 15 residues. Germline CDR1 LGHNA, CDR2 YNFKEQ. Trimming pared 6 bases from V and 1 base from J, leaving 13 bases between.

The rearrangement joins TRBV30 to TRBJ2-7, with 9 bases that match TRBD1. Germline CDR1 GTSNPN, CDR2 SVGIG (reference sequence). Losses at the gene ends were 3 bases for V and 5 bases for J; bases not matched to a gene: 8. The CDR3 consists of 14 residues. DNA of the CDR3: TGTGCCTGGAGCGCGCAACAGGGGGCGCACGAGCAGTACGTC. Translation: CAWSAQQGAHEQYV.

The J gene is TRBJ1-4, the V gene TRBV9; tentative D call: TRBD1 (5 bases). In germline, CDR1 is SGDLS, CDR2 YYNGEE. The CDR3 is 15 amino acids. V was trimmed by 2 bases and J by 2 bases, leaving 10 bases between them. In nucleotides, the CDR3 is TGTGCCAGCAGCGTCCAGGGCAACACTAATGAAAAACTGTTTTTT. Translating gives CASSVQGNTNEKLFF.

This chain uses TRBV12-3 or TRBV12-4 with TRBJ1-1; 7 bases map to TRBD1. The CDR3 sequence is 13 residues long. Losses at the gene ends were 1 base for V and 8 bases for J; bases not matched to a gene: 4. In DNA form, the CDR3 reads TGTGCCAGCAGTTTAGAGTTGGACAGGGAAGCTTTCTTT. Translation: CASSLELDREAFF.

V usage is TRBV19 and J usage is TRBJ1-2; 8 bases are a match to TRBD1. The CDR3 covers 14 residues. Germline CDR1 and CDR2: LNHDA and SQIVND (reference sequence). V was clipped by 7 bases and J by 10 bases; unmatched bases: 14. DNA for the CDR3: TGTGCCAGTATGGGCCGAAGGACAGGGTTTGTCTACACCTTC. Translating it yields CASMGRRTGFVYTF.

This chain links TRBV2 with TRBJ2-5; maybe TRBD2 (5 bases). Trimming pared 5 bases from V and 7 bases from J, leaving 17 bases between. Germline V lookup: CDR1 SNHLY, CDR2 FYNNEI. This CDR3 is 14 amino acids long. CDR3 sequence reads: CASSHPAGRATQYF. In DNA, the CDR3 is TGTGCCAGCAGTCATCCTGCGGGCCGCGCGACCCAGTACTTC.

This chain connects TRBV7-6 to TRBJ2-1, with TRBD2 matching over 13 bases. This CDR3 is 15 amino acids long. Germline-derived CDR1 and CDR2 are SGHVS and FNYEAQ. Trimming at V came to 4 bases and at J to 9 bases, leaving 6 bases not matched to a gene. The CDR3 region is CASSSGLAGASEQFF. The DNA of the CDR3 is TGTGCCAGCAGCTCCGGACTAGCGGGGGCAAGTGAGCAGTTCTTC.

The chain has TRBV7-8 and TRBJ2-1, with 10 bases lining up with TRBD2. Unmatched junction bases numbered 4, after V lost 6 bases and J lost 2 bases. Germline lookup yields CDR1 SGHVS and CDR2 FQNEAQ. The CDR3 runs 15 residues. The CDR3 DNA is TGTGCCAGCAGTACAGCGGGAGGGCCCTACAATGAGCAGTTCTTC. It translates to CASSTAGGPYNEQFF. Looking up the rest from reference TRBV7-8 and TRBJ2-1 gives the full variable domain: GAGVSQSPRYKVAKRGQDVALRCDPISGHVSLFWYQQALGQGPEFLTYFQNEAQLDKSGLPSDRFFAERPEGSVSTLKIQRTQQEDSAVYLCASSTAGGPYNEQFFGPGTRLTVL.

This clone appeared once. The V and J genes are TRBV24-1 and TRBJ2-1, with unresolved D. Germline CDR1 reads KGHDR; CDR2 reads SFDVKD. V gave up 0 bases and J gave up 8 bases, with 10 bases separating them. The CDR3 extends over 14 amino acids. This chain's CDR3 is CATSDLATLDEQFF. The CDR3 nucleotides are TGTGCCACCAGTGATTTGGCCACATTGGATGAGCAGTTCTTC.

The rearrangement uses TRBV6-6 and TRBJ2-2; 8 nucleotides line up with TRBD1. Germline V CDR1 and CDR2: MNHNY, SVGAGI (reference sequence). This CDR3 has 13 residues. The ends lost 6 bases at V and 4 bases at J; junction bases unmatched: 1. DNA of the CDR3: TGTGCCAGCAGGGACAGGGTCACCGGGGAGCTGTTTTTT. This gives the protein CASRDRVTGELFF.

The CDR3 nucleotides read TGTGCCAGTAGTATAGAGGGGGGGTCGGGCACAGATACGCAGTATTTT. It yields the protein CASSIEGGSGTDTQYF. The chain employs TRBV19 and TRBJ2-3; 7 nucleotides match TRBD2. V lost 0 bases, J lost 1 base, and 4 bases stayed unmatched. The CDR3 covers 16 residues. CDR1 and CDR2 from the germline V gene are LNHDA and SQIVND (reference sequence).